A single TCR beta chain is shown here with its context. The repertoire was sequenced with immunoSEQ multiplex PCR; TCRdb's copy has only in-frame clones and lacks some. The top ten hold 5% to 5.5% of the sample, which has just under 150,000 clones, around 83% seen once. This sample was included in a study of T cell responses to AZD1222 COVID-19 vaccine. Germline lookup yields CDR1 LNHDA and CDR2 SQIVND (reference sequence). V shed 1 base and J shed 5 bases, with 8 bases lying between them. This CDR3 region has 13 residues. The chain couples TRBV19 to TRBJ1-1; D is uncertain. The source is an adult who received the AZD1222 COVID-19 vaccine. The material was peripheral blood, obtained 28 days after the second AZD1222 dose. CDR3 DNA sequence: TGTGCCAGTAGTATAGTCGGCACTACTGAAGCTTTCTTT. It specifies CASSIVGTTEAFF.